These T cell receptor beta chains were read from a single sample in a study of blood T cell repertoires in COVID-19. Libraries were prepared by immunoSEQ multiplex PCR; TCRdb keeps only in-frame clonotypes and omits some of them. This sample carries roughly 120,000 clones, more than 75% of them seen once, and the ten largest clones take around 2.1%. Sequenced sample: peripheral blood. These receptors came from a woman in her forties or fifties with acute or convalescent COVID-19. Each CDR3 is given with its conserved first and last residue. The D gene is left open where the match is weak. Where a row states a size, it is once, few, many or the class of an expanded clone; other rows omit it.

D gene	J gene	V gene	clone size	CDR3 DNA	CDR3 protein
NA	TRBJ1-5	TRBV6-5	once	TGTGCCAGCAGTTCCAACCCCGGCGGGCAGCCCCAGCATTTT	CASSSNPGGQPQHF
TRBD2	TRBJ2-5	TRBV5-5	NA	TGTGCCAGCAGCTTGGCGCTAGCGGGGGCCCAAGAGACCCAGTACTTC	CASSLALAGAQETQYF
NA	TRBJ2-1	TRBV11-2	NA	TGTGCCAGCAGCTTAAACGGTCCTAAGCAGTTCTTC	CASSLNGPKQFF
NA	TRBJ1-1	TRBV19	NA	TGTGCCAGTAGGTTGGGAGGGACTGAAGCTTTCTTT	CASRLGGTEAFF
TRBD1	TRBJ1-2	TRBV5-1	NA	TGCGCCAGCAGCCCCGGGACAGACTCTTCTAACTATGGCTACACCTTC	CASSPGTDSSNYGYTF
TRBD1	TRBJ1-2	TRBV27	NA	TGTGCCAGCAGTCCCCGACAGGGGGCAGTCTATGGCTACACCTTC	CASSPRQGAVYGYTF
NA	TRBJ1-1	TRBV5-1	NA	TGCGCCAGCAGCTTGTCTCCGGGGGTGAGCACTGAAGCTTTCTTT	CASSLSPGVSTEAFF
TRBD1	TRBJ1-6	TRBV30	NA	TGTGCCATCGGGGAGGGGACAGGGGATAGACCCCTCCACTTT	CAIGEGTGDRPLHF
NA	TRBJ2-5	TRBV19	NA	TGTGCCAGTAGTATTTACAGGGGAGGAGAGGTTGAGACCCAGTACTTC	CASSIYRGGEVETQYF
NA	TRBJ1-1	TRBV12-3/TRBV12-4	NA	TGTGCCACCTCGGGGGACGGCACTGAAGCTTTCTTT	CATSGDGTEAFF
NA	TRBJ1-3	TRBV5-5	NA	TGTGCCAGCAGCCTGGCGCCTCAGTCCTCTGGAAACACCATATATTTT	CASSLAPQSSGNTIYF
NA	TRBJ1-1	TRBV6-2/TRBV6-3	NA	TGTGCCAGCAGCCAATACCCAACAGGGTATGGCACTGAAGCTTTCTTT	CASSQYPTGYGTEAFF
NA	TRBJ2-7	TRBV11-3	once	TGTGCCAGCAGCCCACGACAGGGAGGATACGAGCAGTACTTC	CASSPRQGGYEQYF
TRBD2	TRBJ2-3	TRBV3-1/TRBV3-2	NA	TGTGCCAGCAGCCAAGATTCGGGGGGGGTGTCAGATACGCAGTATTTT	CASSQDSGGVSDTQYF
NA	TRBJ1-6	TRBV9	NA	TGTGCCAGCAGCGCCGAACCGGGACTCAATTATAATTCACCCCTCCACTTT	CASSAEPGLNYNSPLHF
NA	TRBJ2-2	TRBV7-2	NA	TGTGCCAGCAGTGGGGCTAGCGTGGGCCCCGGGGAGCTGTTTTTT	CASSGASVGPGELFF
TRBD1	TRBJ1-2	TRBV30	NA	TGTGCCTGGAGTCGGGACAGGCCCTATGGCTACACCTTC	CAWSRDRPYGYTF
TRBD2	TRBJ2-7	TRBV12-5	NA	TGTGCTAGTGGTTTGCGCGGGGGGGCCGGCTACGAGCAGTACTTC	CASGLRGGAGYEQYF
NA	TRBJ2-7	TRBV12-3/TRBV12-4	once	TGTGCCAGCAGTCCCCGGACTGTGAACGAGCAGTACTTC	CASSPRTVNEQYF
NA	TRBJ1-2	TRBV6-5	NA	TGTGCCAGCAGCCCGGGCTATGGCTACACCTTC	CASSPGYGYTF
NA	TRBJ1-3	TRBV2	NA	TGTGCCAGCAGTGAAGGCGGCACGAATGGAAACACCATATATTTT	CASSEGGTNGNTIYF
TRBD2	TRBJ2-3	TRBV11-3	NA	TGTGCCAGCAGCTTAGCTGCTAGCGGGGGCCGAGGAGATACGCAGTATTTT	CASSLAASGGRGDTQYF
NA	TRBJ2-2	TRBV6-5	NA	TGTGCCAGCAGTTACTCCCGTCAGGGGCAGGGCGGGGAGCTGTTTTTT	CASSYSRQGQGGELFF
NA	TRBJ2-2	TRBV10-3	NA	TGTGCCGTGTTCGGACAAATAAACACCGGGGAGCTGTTTTTT	CAVFGQINTGELFF
NA	TRBJ1-2	TRBV7-2	once	TGTGCCAGCAGCTTAGATGTGGGTCGACAGAACTATGGCTACACCTTC	CASSLDVGRQNYGYTF
TRBD1	TRBJ2-1	TRBV6-5	NA	TGTGCCAGCAGTTACTCCCAGGGGGCATACAATGAGCAGTTCTTC	CASSYSQGAYNEQFF
TRBD1	TRBJ2-7	TRBV5-1	once	TGCGCCAGCAGCTCCCTAACAGGGGGTAGCTCCTACGAGCAGTACTTC	CASSSLTGGSSYEQYF
TRBD1	TRBJ2-1	TRBV19	NA	TGTGCCACCCAGGACAGGGGACACAATGAGCAGTTCTTC	CATQDRGHNEQFF
NA	TRBJ1-6	TRBV5-5	NA	TGTGCCAGCACCCAGACTCCGGGACATAAAGACATCACCCTCCACTTT	CASTQTPGHKDITLHF
TRBD2	TRBJ2-7	TRBV5-1	NA	TGCGCCAGCAGCTTGTTAGCGGGAGGGCCACAGTACGAGCAGTACTTC	CASSLLAGGPQYEQYF
NA	TRBJ1-1	TRBV29-1	few	TGCAGCGTTGAAGGGGCGTCTGAAGCTTTCTTT	CSVEGASEAFF
TRBD2	TRBJ2-7	TRBV2	NA	TGTGCCAGCAGGGTACTAGCGGGGACCCCCCACGAGCAGTACTTC	CASRVLAGTPHEQYF
TRBD1	TRBJ1-4	TRBV19	NA	TGTGCCAGTAGTACGACAGGGAGAGAAGCAAAACCTTCCACTAATGAAAAACTGTTTTTT	CASSTTGREAKPSTNEKLFF
TRBD2	TRBJ2-1	TRBV18	NA	TGTGCCAGCTCAGGTCCTGGGAGGGCCTTGTATGAGCAGTTCTTC	CASSGPGRALYEQFF
NA	TRBJ2-1	TRBV7-2	NA	TGTGCCAGCAGCTTAGCCTCGACAGCCCCCAATGAGCAGTTCTTC	CASSLASTAPNEQFF
NA	TRBJ2-5	TRBV27	NA	TGTGCCAGCAGTTGGGCCGGACTGAGGGAGACCCAGTACTTC	CASSWAGLRETQYF
NA	TRBJ2-3	TRBV4-3	NA	TGCGCCAGCAGCGAAACAGGGTGGAGCACAGATACGCAGTATTTT	CASSETGWSTDTQYF
TRBD1	TRBJ2-6	TRBV2	NA	TGTGCCAGCAACGGACAGGTCGGGGCCAACGTCCTGACTTTC	CASNGQVGANVLTF
NA	TRBJ1-1	TRBV21-1	NA	TGTGCCAGCAGCACGAGGACGACAGGGAACACTGAAGCTTTCTTT	CASSTRTTGNTEAFF
NA	TRBJ2-7	TRBV23-1	NA	TGCGCCAGCAGTTCCGGACGTACGGCGGCGGGGGAGCAGTACTTC	CASSSGRTAAGEQYF
NA	TRBJ2-1	TRBV24-1	NA	TGTGCCACCAGTGATTTGAACAGCCGCTCCTACAATGAGCAGTTCTTC	CATSDLNSRSYNEQFF
TRBD2	TRBJ2-5	TRBV3-1/TRBV3-2	NA	TGTGCCAGCAGCCCCGGACTAGCGGCCTTAGGGGCCCAGTACTTC	CASSPGLAALGAQYF
NA	TRBJ1-5	TRBV18	NA	TGTGCCAGCTCACCGAGTGGGGGCGGATTCCAGCCCCAGCATTTT	CASSPSGGGFQPQHF
NA	TRBJ1-1	TRBV4-1	NA	TGCGCCAGCAGCCAAGAAAGGAGCTTTGAAGCTTTCTTT	CASSQERSFEAFF
NA	TRBJ1-1	TRBV6-4	NA	TGTGCCAGCAGACAAGACAGGTTGAACACTGAAGCTTTCTTT	CASRQDRLNTEAFF
NA	TRBJ1-1	TRBV29-1	NA	TGCAGCGTTGAAGATCATCTTCTGAGAGGCACTGAAGCTTTCTTT	CSVEDHLLRGTEAFF
TRBD2	TRBJ2-7	TRBV7-3	NA	TGTGCCAGCAGCTTGGGTAGCGGGACCCTCTACGAGCAGTACTTC	CASSLGSGTLYEQYF
NA	TRBJ2-2	TRBV6-2/TRBV6-3	once	TGTGCCAGCAGTCCCCTCGCGGGGGCGCCGGGCACCGGGGAGCTGTTTTTT	CASSPLAGAPGTGELFF